Each of the 21 T cell receptor beta chains below was sequenced from the same sample in a study of PD-1 blockade in classical Hodgkin lymphoma. Every one of the patients relapsed after autologous stem cell transplantation (brentuximab vedotin exposure was variable). Profiling relied on immunoSEQ multiplex PCR, and the TCRdb table lists in-frame clones only, not all of them. The sample includes 66,000 or so clones, about two thirds of them seen just once. This specimen consisted of peripheral blood mononuclear cells (PBMCs), obtained before the second cycle of nivolumab. The receptors here all came from a human donor with classical Hodgkin lymphoma.

V is TRBV7-6 and J is TRBJ2-5; TRBD1 is a possible D gene (5 bases). The V end lost 1 base, the J end lost 9 bases, and 15 bases lay between the germline ends. Per the germline V gene, CDR1 is SGHVS and CDR2 is FNYEAQ. This CDR3 contains 14 residues. The CDR3 spells CASSLEVGLKPQYF. In DNA, the CDR3 is TGTGCCAGCAGCTTAGAGGTGGGGCTGAAGCCCCAGTACTTC. The variable domain in full, with the rest retrieved from reference TRBV7-6 and TRBJ2-5, is GAGVSQSPRYKVTKRGQDVALRCDPISGHVSLYWYRQALGQGPEFLTYFNYEAQQDKSGLPNDRFSAERPEGSISTLTIQRTEQRDSAMYRCASSLEVGLKPQYFGPGTRLLVL.

The chain joins TRBV5-5 to TRBJ2-2; D perhaps matches TRBD1 (6 bases). CDR1 SGHKS and CDR2 YYEKEE come from the germline V gene (reference sequence). V was cut by 3 bases and J by 2 bases, with 14 bases left in between. The CDR3 is 16 residues long. CDR3 region: CASSSQGPLNTGELFF. The CDR3 DNA sequence: TGTGCCAGCAGCTCACAGGGCCCCTTAAACACCGGGGAGCTGTTTTTT.

The chain uses TRBV6-5 and TRBJ2-3; D is perhaps TRBD1 (5 bases). The CDR3 contains 15 residues. Per germline, CDR1 MNHEY and CDR2 SVGAGI. The V and J ends lost 5 bases and 0 bases respectively, with 12 bases between them. DNA of the CDR3: TGTGCCAGCAGTCGGCTAGGGGTGAGCACAGATACGCAGTATTTT. This sequence encodes CASSRLGVSTDTQYF.

The chain has TRBV7-9 and TRBJ1-1; the D gene is possibly TRBD1 (5 bases). This CDR3 comprises 14 residues. Germline CDR1 SEHNR, CDR2 FQNEAQ (reference sequence). Deletions cut 5 bases from V and 4 bases from J, with 14 bases between. CDR3 sequence (DNA): TGTGCCAGCAGCGTACAGGTAATCGGCACTGAAGCTTTCTTT. Its protein product is CASSVQVIGTEAFF.

The chain joins TRBV5-1 to TRBJ1-1; D is perhaps TRBD1 (5 bases). Germline values: CDR1 SGHRS, CDR2 YFSETQ. The germline V and J ends were trimmed by 5 bases and 2 bases, with 13 bases remaining between them. The CDR3 contains 14 residues. The CDR3 coding sequence is TGCGCCAGCAGTTTCGGTGGGGGAAACACTGAAGCTTTCTTT. This codes for CASSFGGGNTEAFF.

The CDR3 DNA follows: TGCGCCAGCAGCTTCGGGCAGAGCACAGATACGCAGTATTTT. This codes for CASSFGQSTDTQYF. This sequence joins TRBV5-1 and TRBJ2-3; no definite D call. This CDR3 is built from 14 residues. The V gene lost 2 bases and the J gene lost 0 bases, with 7 bases spanning the gap. The germline gives CDR1 SGHRS, CDR2 YFSETQ.

V usage is TRBV7-9 and J usage is TRBJ2-4, with D possibly TRBD2 on 6 matching bases. The CDR3 runs 12 residues. Between the trimmed V and J ends, which lost 5 bases and 15 bases, there was a span of 17 bases. Germline V gene data show CDR1 as SEHNR and CDR2 as FQNEAQ (reference sequence). CDR3 bases: TGTGCCAGCAGCCCAGGGCTGGGCGGGGTGTACTTC. Amino acids: CASSPGLGGVYF.

The chain recombines TRBV9 with TRBJ2-1; D possibly matches TRBD1 or TRBD2 (5 bases each). V was cut by 2 bases and J by 3 bases, with 15 bases left in between. The germline V gene encodes CDR1 SGDLS and CDR2 YYNGEE. CDR3 length: 16 amino acids. The CDR3 loop is CASSVGTQSFYNEQFF. The CDR3 region has the DNA TGTGCCAGCAGCGTCGGGACGCAGTCTTTCTACAATGAGCAGTTCTTC.

The chain employs TRBV5-6 and TRBJ1-2, with 12 nucleotides matching TRBD1. CDR1 SGHDT and CDR2 YYEEEE come from the germline V gene. Germline trimming cut 5 bases from V and 4 bases from J; bases unmatched to any gene: 3. This CDR3 has 14 residues. CDR3 in amino acids: CASRGTGGAYGYTF. As DNA, the CDR3 is TGTGCCAGCAGGGGGACAGGGGGCGCCTATGGCTACACCTTC.

The count of this clone is one. The V call is TRBV2, the J call TRBJ1-2; no clear D gene. Germline V gives CDR1 SNHLY, CDR2 FYNNEI. V was trimmed by 4 bases and J by 1 base, leaving 16 bases between them. The CDR3 runs 16 residues. CDR3 region: CASSGTGGRDNYGYTF. The CDR3, as DNA: TGTGCCAGCAGTGGGACTGGAGGGCGTGATAACTATGGCTACACCTTC.

The J gene is TRBJ2-1, the V gene TRBV19; D might be TRBD1 (6 bases). Trimming stripped 6 bases from V and 5 bases from J, with 23 bases between. CDR3 length equals 17 residues. Germline V gene data show CDR1 as LNHDA and CDR2 as SQIVND (reference sequence). The CDR3 region has the DNA TGTGCCAGTAGCCTATACAGGGTACCACGAGGGAACAATGAGCAGTTCTTC. Translating it yields CASSLYRVPRGNNEQFF.

This chain connects TRBV27 to TRBJ1-1, with D unresolved. The germline V and J ends were trimmed by 3 bases and 1 base, with 12 bases remaining between them. CDR3 length: 15 residues. Germline assignment: CDR1 MNHEY and CDR2 SMNVEV (reference sequence). The CDR3 reads CASSFQPRGNTEAFF. The CDR3 bases are TGTGCCAGCAGTTTCCAGCCTCGGGGGAACACTGAAGCTTTCTTT.

The CDR3 spells CASTPGEFGYTF. The CDR3 DNA is TGTGCCAGCACCCCCGGGGAGTTCGGCTACACCTTC. The rearrangement links TRBV7-9 to TRBJ1-2, with no clear D. CDR1 is SEHNR, CDR2 FQNEAQ, per germline (reference sequence). This CDR3 comprises 12 residues. The V gene lost 7 bases and the J gene lost 8 bases, with 14 bases spanning the gap. Based on the CDR3 plus reference TRBV7-9 and TRBJ1-2, the full variable domain is DTGVSQNPRHKITKRGQNVTFRCDPISEHNRLYWYRQTLGQGPEFLTYFQNEAQLEKSRLLSDRFSAERPKGSFSTLEIQRTEQGDSAMYLCASTPGEFGYTFGSGTRLTVV.

The chain uses TRBV4-2 and TRBJ2-6; weak D call: TRBD2 (5 bases). Germline values: CDR1 LGHNA, CDR2 YNFKEQ. The CDR3 has 17 amino acids. The germline V and J ends were trimmed by 2 bases and 3 bases, with 14 bases remaining between them. The CDR3 nucleotides read TGTGCCAGCAGCCAACAAGAGAGGGCAGGTGGGGCCAACGTCCTGACTTTC. Its translation is CASSQQERAGGANVLTF.

This clone was observed once. CDR3 protein: CASSPEVETTGELFF. The DNA of the CDR3 is TGTGCCAGCTCTCCGGAGGTGGAGACGACCGGGGAGCTGTTTTTT. This chain joins TRBV18 and TRBJ2-2; weak D call: TRBD2 (5 bases). This CDR3 spans 15 amino acids. Per germline, CDR1 KGHSH and CDR2 LQKENI. The V end was cut by 6 bases, the J end by 5 bases, with 16 bases between.

CDR3 protein: CASSLGLAGLRHTDTQYF. CDR3 coding DNA: TGCGCCAGCAGCTTGGGACTAGCGGGACTAAGACACACAGATACGCAGTATTTT. The V and J genes are TRBV5-1 and TRBJ2-3; TRBD2 aligns across 11 bases. This CDR3 contains 18 residues. V lost 0 bases to trimming and J lost 2 bases; unmatched junction nucleotides: 8. In germline, CDR1 is SGHRS, CDR2 YFSETQ.

V usage is TRBV11-2 and J usage is TRBJ2-3; 13 nucleotides match TRBD2. The V segment lost 1 base and the J segment 8 bases; nucleotides outside the gene matches: 6. Per germline, CDR1 SGHAT and CDR2 FQNNGV. The CDR3 length is 16 residues. CDR3 amino acids: CASSLGTSGRRGTQYF. The CDR3 DNA reads TGTGCCAGCAGCTTAGGGACTAGCGGGAGAAGGGGTACGCAGTATTTT.

The chain combines TRBV5-4 with TRBJ1-6; 7 bases match TRBD1. There are 17 residues in the CDR3. Germline CDR1 and CDR2: SGHNT and YYREEE (reference sequence). V shed 0 bases, J shed 13 bases, and the junction held 16 bases outside the gene matches. This CDR3 is CASSLGSGRGVGSPLHF. The CDR3 nucleotides read TGTGCCAGCAGCTTGGGAAGTGGCAGGGGGGTTGGGTCGCCCCTCCACTTT.

The chain is built from TRBV2 and TRBJ2-2; the D is unclear. This CDR3 is 13 amino acids long. In germline, CDR1 is SNHLY, CDR2 FYNNEI. V was cut by 7 bases and J by 7 bases, with 13 bases left in between. CDR3 region: CASMWSTGGELFF. The DNA for the CDR3 is TGTGCCAGCATGTGGTCGACGGGCGGGGAGCTGTTTTTT.

The chain links TRBV5-1 to TRBJ1-3; 10 positions match TRBD1. CDR1 and CDR2 (germline): SGHRS, YFSETQ. Trimming removed 3 bases from V and 2 bases from J; junction bases left unmatched: 2. The CDR3 sequence is 15 residues long. CDR3 nucleotides: TGCGCCAGCAGCTGGGACAGGGGAGCTGGAAACACCATATATTTT. Translating gives CASSWDRGAGNTIYF.

This clone was seen just once. The CDR3 bases are TGTGCCAGCAGTTTACAGGGGTCTTTATATGGCTACACCTTC. Encoded protein: CASSLQGSLYGYTF. The chain is built from TRBV27 and TRBJ1-2, with D tentatively TRBD1 (6 bases). The CDR3 runs 14 residues. Germline CDR1 and CDR2: MNHEY and SMNVEV (reference sequence). V dropped 2 bases and J dropped 5 bases, with 12 bases sitting between them.